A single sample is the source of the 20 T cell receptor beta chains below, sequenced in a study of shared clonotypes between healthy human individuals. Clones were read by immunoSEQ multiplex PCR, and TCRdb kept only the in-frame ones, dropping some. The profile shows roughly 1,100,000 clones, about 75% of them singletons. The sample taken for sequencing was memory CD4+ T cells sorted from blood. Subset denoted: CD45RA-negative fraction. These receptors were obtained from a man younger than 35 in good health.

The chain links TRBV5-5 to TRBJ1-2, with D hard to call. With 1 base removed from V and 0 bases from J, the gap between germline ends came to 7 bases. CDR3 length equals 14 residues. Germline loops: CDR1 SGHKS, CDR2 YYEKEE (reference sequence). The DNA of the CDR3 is TGTGCCAGCAGCTTGCGAAGTTCTAACTATGGCTACACCTTC. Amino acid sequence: CASSLRSSNYGYTF.

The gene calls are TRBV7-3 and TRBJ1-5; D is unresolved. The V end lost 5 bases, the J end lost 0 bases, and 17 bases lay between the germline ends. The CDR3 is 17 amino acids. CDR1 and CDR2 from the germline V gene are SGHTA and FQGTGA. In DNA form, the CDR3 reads TGTGCCAGCAGCCTCAGGACGGCCGTTTATAGCAATCAGCCCCAGCATTTT. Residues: CASSLRTAVYSNQPQHF.

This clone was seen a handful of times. The chain's CDR3 is CASSQELGYGISNYGYTF. In nucleotides, the CDR3 is TGTGCCAGCAGCCAAGAGTTGGGGTATGGGATATCTAACTATGGCTACACCTTC. The V gene is TRBV7-2, the J gene TRBJ1-2; D ambiguous. In germline, CDR1 is SGHTA, CDR2 FQGNSA. The V end was cut by 5 bases, the J end by 0 bases, with 22 bases between. The CDR3 is made up of 18 amino acids. Full variable domain (outside the CDR3, taken from reference TRBV7-2 and TRBJ1-2): GAGVSQSPSNKVTEKGKDVELRCDPISGHTALYWYRQSLGQGLEFLIYFQGNSAPDKSGLPSDRFSAERTGGSVSTLTIQRTQQEDSAVYLCASSQELGYGISNYGYTFGSGTRLTVV.

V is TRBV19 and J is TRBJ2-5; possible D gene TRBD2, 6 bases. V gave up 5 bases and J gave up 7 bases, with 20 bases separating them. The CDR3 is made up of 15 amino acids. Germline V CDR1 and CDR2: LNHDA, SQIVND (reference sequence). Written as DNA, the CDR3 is TGTGCCAGTAGTCCAAGGCCGCGGGACCCGGGGACCCAGTACTTC. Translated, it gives CASSPRPRDPGTQYF.

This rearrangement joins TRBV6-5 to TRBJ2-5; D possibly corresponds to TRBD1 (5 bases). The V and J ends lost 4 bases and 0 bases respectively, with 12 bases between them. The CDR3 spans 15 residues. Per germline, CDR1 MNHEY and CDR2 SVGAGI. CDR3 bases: TGTGCCAGCAGTTGGATGGGGCTCCACCAAGAGACCCAGTACTTC. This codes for CASSWMGLHQETQYF.

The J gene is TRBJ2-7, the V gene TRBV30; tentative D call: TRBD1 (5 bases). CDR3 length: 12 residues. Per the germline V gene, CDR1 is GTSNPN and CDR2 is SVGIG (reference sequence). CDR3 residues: CVGQGHQYEQYF. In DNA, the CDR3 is TGTGTAGGGCAGGGCCACCAATACGAGCAGTACTTC.

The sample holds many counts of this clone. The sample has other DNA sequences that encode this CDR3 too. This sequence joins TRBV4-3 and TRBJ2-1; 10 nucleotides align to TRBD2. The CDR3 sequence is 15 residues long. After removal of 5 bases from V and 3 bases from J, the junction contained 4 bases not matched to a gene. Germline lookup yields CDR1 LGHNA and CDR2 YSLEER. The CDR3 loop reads CASSYGLAVYNEQFF. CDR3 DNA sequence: TGCGCCAGCAGCTATGGACTAGCGGTCTACAATGAGCAGTTCTTC.

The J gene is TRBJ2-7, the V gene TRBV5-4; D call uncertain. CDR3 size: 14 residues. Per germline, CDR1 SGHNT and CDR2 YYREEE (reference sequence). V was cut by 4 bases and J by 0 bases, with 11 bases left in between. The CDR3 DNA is TGTGCCAGCAGCCAGGACGGGTTCTCCTACGAGCAGTACTTC. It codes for CASSQDGFSYEQYF.

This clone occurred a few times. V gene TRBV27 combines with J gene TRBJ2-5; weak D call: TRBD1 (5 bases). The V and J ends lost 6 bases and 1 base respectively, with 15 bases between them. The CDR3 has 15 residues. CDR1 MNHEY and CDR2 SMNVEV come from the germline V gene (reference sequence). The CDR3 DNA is TGTGCCAGCAGCCCAGGGTCCTGGGGCCAAGAGACCCAGTACTTC. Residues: CASSPGSWGQETQYF.

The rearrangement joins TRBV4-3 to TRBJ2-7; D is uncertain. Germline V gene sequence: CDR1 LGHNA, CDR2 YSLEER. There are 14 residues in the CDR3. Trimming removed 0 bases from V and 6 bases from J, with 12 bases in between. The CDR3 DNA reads TGCGCCAGCAGCCAAGATCAAGGGTTCGGCGAGCAGTACTTC. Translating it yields CASSQDQGFGEQYF.

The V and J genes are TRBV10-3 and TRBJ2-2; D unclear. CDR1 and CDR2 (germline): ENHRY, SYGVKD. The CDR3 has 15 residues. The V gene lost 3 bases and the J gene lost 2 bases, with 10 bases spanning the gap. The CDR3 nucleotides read TGTGCCATCAGTGACAAGGTGGGAAACACCGGGGAGCTGTTTTTT. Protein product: CAISDKVGNTGELFF.

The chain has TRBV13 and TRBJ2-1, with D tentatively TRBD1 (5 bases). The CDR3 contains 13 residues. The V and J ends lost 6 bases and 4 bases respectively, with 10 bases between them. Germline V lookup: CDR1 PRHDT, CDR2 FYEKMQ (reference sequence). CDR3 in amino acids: CASRPDSYNEQFF. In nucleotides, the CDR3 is TGTGCCAGCAGACCTGACAGTTACAATGAGCAGTTCTTC.

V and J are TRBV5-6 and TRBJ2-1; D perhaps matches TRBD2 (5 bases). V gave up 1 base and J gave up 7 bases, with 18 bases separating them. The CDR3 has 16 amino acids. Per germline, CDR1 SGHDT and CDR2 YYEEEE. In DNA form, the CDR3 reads TGTGCCAGCAGCTTGCGAAGAAGGACTCACTCAAATGAGCAGTTCTTC. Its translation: CASSLRRRTHSNEQFF.

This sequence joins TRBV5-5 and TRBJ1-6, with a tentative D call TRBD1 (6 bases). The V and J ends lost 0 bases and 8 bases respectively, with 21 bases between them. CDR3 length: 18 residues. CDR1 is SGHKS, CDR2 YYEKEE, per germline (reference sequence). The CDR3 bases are TGTGCCAGCAGCTTGGGGACGACGTGGCAGGGGCGGTATTCACCCCTCCACTTT. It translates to CASSLGTTWQGRYSPLHF.

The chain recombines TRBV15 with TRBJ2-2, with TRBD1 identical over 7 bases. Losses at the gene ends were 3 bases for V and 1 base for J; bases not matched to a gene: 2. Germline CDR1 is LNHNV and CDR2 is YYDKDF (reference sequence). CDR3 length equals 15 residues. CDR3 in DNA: TGTGCCACCAGCAGCCGGGACAGGAACACCGGGGAGCTGTTTTTT. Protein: CATSSRDRNTGELFF.

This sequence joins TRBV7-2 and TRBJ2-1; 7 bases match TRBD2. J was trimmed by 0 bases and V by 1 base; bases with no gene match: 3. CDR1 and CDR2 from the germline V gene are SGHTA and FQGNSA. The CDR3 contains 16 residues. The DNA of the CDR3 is TGTGCCAGCAGCTTAGTCCCTAGCGGCTCCTACAATGAGCAGTTCTTC. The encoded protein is CASSLVPSGSYNEQFF.

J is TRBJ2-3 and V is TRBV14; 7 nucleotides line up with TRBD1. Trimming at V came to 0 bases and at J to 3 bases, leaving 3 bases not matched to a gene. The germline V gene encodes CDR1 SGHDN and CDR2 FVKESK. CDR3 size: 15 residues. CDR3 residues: CASSQDVRGTDTQYF. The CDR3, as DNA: TGTGCCAGCAGCCAAGATGTCAGGGGGACAGATACGCAGTATTTT. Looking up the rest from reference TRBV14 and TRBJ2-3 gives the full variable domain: EAGVTQFPSHSVIEKGQTVTLRCDPISGHDNLYWYRRVMGKEIKFLLHFVKESKQDESGMPNNRFLAERTGGTYSTLKVQPAELEDSGVYFCASSQDVRGTDTQYFGPGTRLTVL.

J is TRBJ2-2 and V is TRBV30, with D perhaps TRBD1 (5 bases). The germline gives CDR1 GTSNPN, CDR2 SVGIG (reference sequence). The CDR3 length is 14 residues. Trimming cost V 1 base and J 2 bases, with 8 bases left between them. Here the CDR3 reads CAWSEGVNTGELFF. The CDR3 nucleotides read TGTGCCTGGAGTGAAGGGGTAAACACCGGGGAGCTGTTTTTT.

CDR3 nucleotide sequence: TGTGCCAGCAGCTTGGTGGGCAACTACGAGCAGTACTTC. Encoded protein: CASSLVGNYEQYF. The rearrangement uses TRBV5-6 and TRBJ2-5; D is uncertain. Gene TRBJ2-7 matches the end of the DNA better, so the J call may be wrong. CDR3 size: 13 residues. Germline values: CDR1 SGHDT, CDR2 YYEEEE.

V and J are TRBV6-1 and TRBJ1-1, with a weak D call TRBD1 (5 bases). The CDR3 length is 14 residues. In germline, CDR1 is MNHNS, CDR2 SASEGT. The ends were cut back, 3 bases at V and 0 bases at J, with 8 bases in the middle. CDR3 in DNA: TGTGCCAGCAGTGAGGTCAGGGTGAACACTGAAGCTTTCTTT. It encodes CASSEVRVNTEAFF.